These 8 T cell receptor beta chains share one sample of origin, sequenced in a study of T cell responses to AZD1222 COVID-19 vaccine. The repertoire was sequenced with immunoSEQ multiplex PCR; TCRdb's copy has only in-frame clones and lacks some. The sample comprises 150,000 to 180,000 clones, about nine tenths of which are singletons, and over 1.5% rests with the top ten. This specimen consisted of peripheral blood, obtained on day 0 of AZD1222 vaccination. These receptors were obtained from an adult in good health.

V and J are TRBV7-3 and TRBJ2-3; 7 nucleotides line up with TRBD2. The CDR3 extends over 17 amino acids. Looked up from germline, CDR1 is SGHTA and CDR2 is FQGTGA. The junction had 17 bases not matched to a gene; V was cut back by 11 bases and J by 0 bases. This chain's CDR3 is CAGNSGPLNYSTDTQYF. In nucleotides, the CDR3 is TGTGCCGGAAATAGCGGGCCGCTTAATTATAGCACAGATACGCAGTATTTT.

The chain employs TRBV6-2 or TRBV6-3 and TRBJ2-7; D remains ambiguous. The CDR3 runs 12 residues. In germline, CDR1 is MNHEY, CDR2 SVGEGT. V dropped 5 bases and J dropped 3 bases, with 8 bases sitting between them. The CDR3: CASSDLYYEQYF. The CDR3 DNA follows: TGTGCCAGCAGTGACCTTTACTACGAGCAGTACTTC.

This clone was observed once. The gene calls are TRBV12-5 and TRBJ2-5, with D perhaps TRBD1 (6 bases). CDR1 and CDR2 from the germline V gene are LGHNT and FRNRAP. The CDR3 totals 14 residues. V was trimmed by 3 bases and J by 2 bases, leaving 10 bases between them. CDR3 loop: CASGLWDKQETQYF. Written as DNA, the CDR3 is TGTGCTAGTGGTTTATGGGACAAGCAAGAGACCCAGTACTTC.

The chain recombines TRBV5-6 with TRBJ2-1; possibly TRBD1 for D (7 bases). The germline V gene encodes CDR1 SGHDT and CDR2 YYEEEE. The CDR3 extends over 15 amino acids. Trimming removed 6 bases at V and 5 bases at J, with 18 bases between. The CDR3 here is CASNLLGGTDNEQFF. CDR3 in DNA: TGTGCCAGCAACCTCCTTGGGGGGACAGACAATGAGCAGTTCTTC. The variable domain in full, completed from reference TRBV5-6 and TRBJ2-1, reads DAGVTQSPTHLIKTRGQQVTLRCSPKSGHDTVSWYQQALGQGPQFIFQYYEEEERQRGNFPDRFSGHQFPNYSSELNVNALLLGDSALYLCASNLLGGTDNEQFFGPGTRLTVL.

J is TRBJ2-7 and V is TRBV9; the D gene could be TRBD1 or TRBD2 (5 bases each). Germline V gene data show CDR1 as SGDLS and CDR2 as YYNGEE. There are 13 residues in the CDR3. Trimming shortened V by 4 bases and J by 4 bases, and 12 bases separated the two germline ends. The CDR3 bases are TGTGCCAGCAGCAGAAACGGGGCTTACGAGCAGTACTTC. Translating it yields CASSRNGAYEQYF.

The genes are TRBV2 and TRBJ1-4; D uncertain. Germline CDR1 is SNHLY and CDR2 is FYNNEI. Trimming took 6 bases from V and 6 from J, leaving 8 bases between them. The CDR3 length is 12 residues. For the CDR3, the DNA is TGTGCCAGCAGCATACGGGATGAAAAACTGTTTTTT. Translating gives CASSIRDEKLFF.

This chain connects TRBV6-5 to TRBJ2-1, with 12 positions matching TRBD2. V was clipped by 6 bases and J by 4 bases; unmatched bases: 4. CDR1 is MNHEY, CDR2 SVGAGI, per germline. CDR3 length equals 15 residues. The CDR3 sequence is CASSAGTSGYNEQFF. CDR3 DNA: TGTGCCAGCAGCGCCGGGACTAGCGGGTACAATGAGCAGTTCTTC.

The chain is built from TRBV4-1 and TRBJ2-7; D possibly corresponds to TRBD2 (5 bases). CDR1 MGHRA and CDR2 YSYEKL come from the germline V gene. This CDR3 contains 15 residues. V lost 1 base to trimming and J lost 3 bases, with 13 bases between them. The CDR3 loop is CASSQVSSSGYEQYF. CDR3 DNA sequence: TGCGCCAGCAGCCAAGTATCTAGCAGCGGCTACGAGCAGTACTTC.